This T cell receptor beta chain was sequenced in a study of STAT5B mutations in CD4+ large granular lymphocyte leukemia. Study results and limitations: Without HLA matching, higher CD4+ than CD8+ T-LGLL clonality could reflect small sample size.

The protocol was immunoSEQ multiplex PCR, while the TCRdb copy is restricted to in-frame clones and leaves out a portion. Of just over 40,000 clones detected, roughly 76% appear once; the ten largest clones hold 3.5% to 4%. Points on this clone: Its antigen remains unidentified.

Sequenced: CD4+ T cells from blood buffy coats. This clonotype originated in a human donor in good health.

Here the CDR3 reads CASSRAGLAGSGWETQYF. Here the CDR3 DNA reads TGTGCCAGCAGCCGGGCGGGACTAGCGGGATCGGGGTGGGAGACCCAGTACTTC. The V and J genes are TRBV11-3 and TRBJ2-5; TRBD2 aligns across 13 bases. This CDR3 region has 18 residues. In germline, CDR1 is SGHNT, CDR2 YENEEA. V lost 5 bases to trimming and J lost 5 bases; unmatched junction nucleotides: 14.